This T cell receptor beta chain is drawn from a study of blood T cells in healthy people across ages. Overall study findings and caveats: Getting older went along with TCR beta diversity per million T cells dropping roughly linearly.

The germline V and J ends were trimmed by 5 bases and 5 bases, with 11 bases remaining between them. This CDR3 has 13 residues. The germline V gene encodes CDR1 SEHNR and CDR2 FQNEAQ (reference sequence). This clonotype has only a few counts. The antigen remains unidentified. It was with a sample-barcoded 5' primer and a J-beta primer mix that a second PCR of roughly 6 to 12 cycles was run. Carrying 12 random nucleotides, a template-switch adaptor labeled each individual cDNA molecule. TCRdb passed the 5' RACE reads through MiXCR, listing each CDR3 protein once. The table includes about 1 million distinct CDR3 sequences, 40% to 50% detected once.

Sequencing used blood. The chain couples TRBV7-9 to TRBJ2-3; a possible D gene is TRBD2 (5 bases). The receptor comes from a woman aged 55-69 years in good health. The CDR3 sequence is CASSPDFEDTQYF. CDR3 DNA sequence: TGTGCCAGCAGCCCGGACTTTGAAGATACGCAGTATTTT.